These 29 T cell receptor beta chains came from one sample sequenced in a study of T cell changes during pregnancy in multiple sclerosis. The assay was immunoSEQ multiplex PCR, and TCRdb's table has in-frame clones only and misses some. The sample includes tens of thousands of clones, 80% to 95% seen only once; the top ten take around 0.41%. Sequences were derived from CD4+ T cells from peripheral blood mononuclear cells, sampled in the third trimester of pregnancy. These receptors came from a female donor in good health, enrolled as a control in a pregnancy study.

This clone was observed once. The chain couples TRBV9 to TRBJ1-4; D gene uncertain. The ends were cut back, 0 bases at V and 7 bases at J, with 7 bases in the middle. In germline, CDR1 is SGDLS, CDR2 YYNGEE. The CDR3 is 13 residues long. This CDR3 reads CASSVGLVEKLFF. For the CDR3, the DNA is TGTGCCAGCAGCGTAGGGCTTGTTGAAAAACTGTTTTTT.

This clone was recorded once. DNA of the CDR3: TGTGCCAGCAGTGCAAAGCGGATCTACGAGCAGTACTTC. Protein product: CASSAKRIYEQYF. V is TRBV25-1 and J is TRBJ2-7, with TRBD2 as a possible D gene (5 bases). The V end lost 4 bases, the J end lost 3 bases, and 10 bases lay between the germline ends. The length of the CDR3 is 13 residues. CDR1 is MGHDK, CDR2 SYGVNS, per germline.

The chain carries TRBV30 and TRBJ1-4, with D unclear. Germline V gives CDR1 GTSNPN, CDR2 SVGIG (reference sequence). CDR3 length equals 14 residues. The V end was cut by 6 bases, the J end by 5 bases, with 16 bases between. The CDR3 nucleotides read TGTGCCTGCCTCCGGGGTTTGGGAAATGAAAAACTGTTTTTT. Translation gives CACLRGLGNEKLFF.

V usage is TRBV6-5 and J usage is TRBJ1-2; maybe TRBD1 (5 bases). The CDR3 covers 16 residues. CDR1 MNHEY and CDR2 SVGAGI come from the germline V gene. Trimming removed 2 bases at V and 2 bases at J, with 15 bases between. The CDR3 region is CASSYRNLGGNYGYTF. The CDR3, as DNA: TGTGCCAGCAGTTACCGGAACCTCGGGGGGAACTATGGCTACACCTTC.

The rearrangement joins TRBV6-5 to TRBJ1-5, with a weak D call TRBD1 (5 bases). This CDR3 region has 13 residues. V gave up 2 bases and J gave up 6 bases, with 8 bases separating them. Germline V gene lookup returns CDR1 MNHEY and CDR2 SVGAGI. CDR3 loop: CASSYGGSQPQHF. CDR3 nucleotides: TGTGCCAGCAGTTACGGGGGGAGTCAGCCCCAGCATTTT.

The CDR3 protein is CASSRGQREEKLFF. CDR3 DNA: TGTGCCAGCAGCCGGGGACAGCGGGAGGAAAAACTGTTTTTT. The chain links TRBV7-9 to TRBJ1-4; 7 bases map to TRBD1. V shed 5 bases and J 8 bases; nucleotides not matched to a gene: 8. Per germline, CDR1 SEHNR and CDR2 FQNEAQ (reference sequence). CDR3 length: 14 residues.

This chain links TRBV7-6 with TRBJ2-7, with 10 nucleotides matching TRBD1. CDR3 length: 15 residues. Germline assignment: CDR1 SGHVS and CDR2 FNYEAQ. The junction had 2 bases not matched to a gene; V was cut back by 3 bases and J by 0 bases. The CDR3 spells CASSFRTGGSYEQYF. CDR3 DNA: TGTGCCAGCAGCTTTAGGACAGGGGGCTCCTACGAGCAGTACTTC. Full variable domain (rest looked up from reference TRBV7-6 and TRBJ2-7): GAGVSQSPRYKVTKRGQDVALRCDPISGHVSLYWYRQALGQGPEFLTYFNYEAQQDKSGLPNDRFSAERPEGSISTLTIQRTEQRDSAMYRCASSFRTGGSYEQYFGPGTRLTVT.

This clone has only one observation. The CDR3 loop is CASSPFPGSEAFF. CDR3 sequence (DNA): TGTGCCAGCTCACCGTTCCCAGGGTCTGAAGCTTTCTTT. V is TRBV18 and J is TRBJ1-1, with TRBD1 as a possible D gene (5 bases). V lost 3 bases to trimming and J lost 6 bases, with 11 bases between them. Germline CDR1 KGHSH, CDR2 LQKENI. This CDR3 comprises 13 residues.

This chain connects TRBV7-2 to TRBJ2-1, with D perhaps TRBD2 (6 bases). CDR3 length: 11 amino acids. Germline V lookup: CDR1 SGHTA, CDR2 FQGNSA. V was pared by 5 bases and J by 15 bases, with 14 bases between. The CDR3 sequence: CASSPTREAFF. The CDR3, as DNA: TGTGCCAGCAGCCCGACGAGGGAGGCGTTCTTC.

The chain is built from TRBV27 and TRBJ1-2; 8 bases align to TRBD1. V gave up 1 base and J gave up 8 bases; unmatched junction bases: 6. Looked up from germline, CDR1 is MNHEY and CDR2 is SMNVEV (reference sequence). This CDR3 has 14 amino acids. CDR3 bases: TGTGCCAGCAGTTTATTCTCAGGGGGCATCGGCTACACCTTC. Its translation: CASSLFSGGIGYTF.

CDR3 nucleotides: TGCGCCAGCAGCTTGGCCGTAGAGAATGAGCAGTTCTTC. Translated: CASSLAVENEQFF. The gene calls are TRBV5-1 and TRBJ2-1; no reliable D call. The germline V gene has CDR1 SGHRS and CDR2 YFSETQ. CDR3 length: 13 residues. The V and J ends lost 0 bases and 7 bases respectively, with 8 bases between them.

The chain has TRBV21-1 and TRBJ1-6; the table's D gene call, TRBD1, was not cross checked with the DNA. TRBV21-1 has pseudogene status. The CDR3 is 16 residues long. The CDR3 spells CASSKLGATYNSPLHF. The CDR3 DNA reads TGTGCCAGCAGCAAGTTGGGGGCCACCTATAATTCACCCCTCCACTTT.

V gene TRBV28 combines with J gene TRBJ1-2; D not certain. CDR1 and CDR2 from the germline V gene are MDHEN and SYDVKM. Trimming left V 5 bases short and J 3 bases short, with 16 bases between. This CDR3 spans 15 amino acids. The CDR3 region has the DNA TGTGCCAGCAGTGCGCCTTCGGGTTACGACTATGGCTACACCTTC. As protein: CASSAPSGYDYGYTF.

The J gene is TRBJ2-7, the V gene TRBV6-6; 7 bases are a match to TRBD1. Germline assignment: CDR1 MNHNY and CDR2 SVGAGI (reference sequence). The V gene end was trimmed by 2 bases and the J gene end by 7 bases; junction bases not matched to a gene: 11. The CDR3 extends over 15 amino acids. In nucleotides, the CDR3 is TGTGCCAGCAGTTACGGTGGGATTAGGGGACAGGAGCAGTACTTC. The encoded protein is CASSYGGIRGQEQYF.

V usage is TRBV10-3 and J usage is TRBJ1-5; D is unclear. Germline loops: CDR1 ENHRY, CDR2 SYGVKD. CDR3 size: 16 residues. The V end lost 3 bases, the J end lost 6 bases, and 18 bases lay between the germline ends. The CDR3 here is CAISETGRTAGQPQHF. The CDR3, as DNA: TGTGCCATCAGTGAAACCGGTAGGACGGCGGGTCAGCCCCAGCATTTT.

Regarding this clone: One end of the junction fails to match germline, which may point to a read error. The chain employs TRBV2 and TRBJ1-3; D is unresolved. The CDR3 consists of 12 residues. Germline values: CDR1 SNHLY, CDR2 FYNNEI. CDR3 in DNA: TGTGCCAGCAGTGAAGCGCTTCAGAGGGTGGATTTT. This gives the protein CASSEALQRVDF.

The chain uses TRBV5-4 and TRBJ2-1, with TRBD2 matching over 9 bases. V lost 1 base and J lost 5; bases outside the gene matches: 4. The CDR3 runs to 15 residues. Germline V gene sequence: CDR1 SGHNT, CDR2 YYREEE (reference sequence). CDR3 residues: CASSLQRGADNEQFF. The CDR3, as DNA: TGTGCCAGCAGCTTGCAGCGGGGGGCAGACAATGAGCAGTTCTTC.

The V and J genes are TRBV12-5 and TRBJ1-5; D remains unclear. This CDR3 has 15 amino acids. V lost 5 bases to trimming and J lost 6 bases, with 17 bases between them. Germline V gives CDR1 LGHNT, CDR2 FRNRAP. The CDR3 DNA reads TGTGCTAGTGGTCCCCGCGCAATGGTGAGTCAGCCCCAGCATTTT. Protein product: CASGPRAMVSQPQHF.

The chain uses TRBV7-9 and TRBJ2-5; TRBD2 matches 11 bases. The CDR3 covers 17 residues. The V segment lost 1 base and the J segment 1 base; nucleotides outside the gene matches: 5. Germline V CDR1 and CDR2: SEHNR, FQNEAQ (reference sequence). The CDR3: CASSLDRLAGIQETQYF. In nucleotides, the CDR3 is TGTGCCAGCAGCTTAGACAGACTAGCGGGGATCCAAGAGACCCAGTACTTC.

This sequence joins TRBV9 and TRBJ1-6; D unresolved. V lost 0 bases and J lost 1, with 8 bases in between. This CDR3 has 16 residues. Germline assignment: CDR1 SGDLS and CDR2 YYNGEE. CDR3 loop: CASSVDATSYNSPLHF. In DNA, the CDR3 is TGTGCCAGCAGCGTAGATGCGACTTCCTATAATTCACCCCTCCACTTT.

The chain combines TRBV6-6 with TRBJ1-2; 10 bases fit TRBD1. Germline CDR1 reads MNHNY; CDR2 reads SVGAGI (reference sequence). The CDR3 covers 15 residues. V shed 6 bases, J shed 4 bases, and the junction held 8 bases outside the gene matches. The CDR3 loop is CASSNRGQGSYGYTF. In nucleotides, the CDR3 is TGTGCCAGCAGCAACAGGGGACAGGGGAGCTATGGCTACACCTTC.

The V gene is TRBV30, the J gene TRBJ1-2, with D possibly TRBD1 on 6 matching bases. Between the trimmed V and J ends, which lost 0 bases and 8 bases, there was a span of 13 bases. Germline V CDR1 and CDR2: GTSNPN, SVGIG (reference sequence). This CDR3 has 13 amino acids. In DNA, the CDR3 is TGTGCCTGGAGTGTTCTGGGGGCCGGCGGCTACACCTTC. Encoded protein: CAWSVLGAGGYTF.

On this clone itself: This clone may be a read error of a much larger clone one base away. This chain uses TRBV7-2 with TRBJ1-1; D perhaps matches TRBD1 (5 bases). Trimming removed 2 bases from V and 1 base from J, with 5 bases in between. Germline CDR1 is SGHTA and CDR2 is FQGNSA. The length of the CDR3 is 13 residues. CDR3 loop: CASSLQGNTEAFF. Here the CDR3 DNA reads TGTGCCAGCAGCTTACAGGGGAACACTGAAGCTTTCTTT.

The CDR3: CASSQDTTGQRREQYF. The CDR3 DNA is TGCGCCAGCAGCCAAGATACGACAGGGCAAAGGAGGGAGCAGTACTTC. V usage is TRBV4-1 and J usage is TRBJ2-7; TRBD1 aligns across 7 bases. This CDR3 has 16 residues. The germline CDR1 and CDR2 sequences are MGHRA and YSYEKL. V lost 0 bases, J lost 7 bases, and 12 bases stayed unmatched.

The table lists this clone with a count of one. This chain joins TRBV30 and TRBJ1-2, with a tentative D call TRBD1 (6 bases). The CDR3 has 12 residues. CDR1 and CDR2 from the germline V gene are GTSNPN and SVGIG (reference sequence). Trimming removed 4 bases from V and 5 bases from J, with 11 bases in between. The CDR3 bases are TGTGCCTGGACGGGGGGCGAGTATGGCTACACCTTC. It is translated as CAWTGGEYGYTF.

The chain combines TRBV7-2 with TRBJ2-2, with D unclear. The CDR3 sequence is 14 residues long. V lost 3 bases and J lost 4, with 9 bases in between. Per germline, CDR1 SGHTA and CDR2 FQGNSA. The CDR3 loop reads CASSFIRVTGELFF. CDR3 bases: TGTGCCAGCAGCTTCATTCGGGTCACCGGGGAGCTGTTTTTT.

V is TRBV18 and J is TRBJ1-4; D not certain. Germline lookup yields CDR1 KGHSH and CDR2 LQKENI. This CDR3 has 13 residues. The germline V and J ends were trimmed by 5 bases and 4 bases, with 8 bases remaining between them. CDR3 amino acids: CASSALSNEKLFF. In nucleotides, the CDR3 is TGTGCCAGCTCAGCCCTTAGTAATGAAAAACTGTTTTTT.

Turning to this clone: The sample carries other DNA sequences with the same CDR3. The chain links TRBV5-4 to TRBJ1-4, with D perhaps matching TRBD1 (5 bases). Deletions cut 4 bases from V and 5 bases from J, with 12 bases between. Per germline, CDR1 SGHNT and CDR2 YYREEE (reference sequence). The CDR3 length is 14 residues. The CDR3: CASSRGAANEKLFF. In nucleotides, the CDR3 is TGTGCCAGCAGCCGTGGGGCAGCGAATGAAAAACTGTTTTTT.

The V call is TRBV6-5, the J call TRBJ2-1; D remains unclear. The CDR3 has 13 residues. Trimming cost V 7 bases and J 10 bases, with 17 bases left between them. From germline, CDR1 is MNHEY and CDR2 SVGAGI. CDR3: CASKAKVGREQFF. CDR3 nucleotides: TGTGCCAGCAAAGCCAAAGTCGGTCGCGAGCAGTTCTTC.